The TCR beta chain described here comes from a study of CD8 T cells in Susac syndrome. Reverse transcription of 0.5 to 1 ug RNA was performed with random hexamers. The TCR beta CDR3 was amplified by immunoSEQ multiplex PCR across 54 Vbeta, 13 Jbeta. TCRdb fed the immunoSEQ multiplex PCR reads into MiXCR, producing one record per CDR3 protein. This table holds more than 200,000 distinct CDR3 sequences, over 85% found once. TCR beta from blood CD8+ and CD4+ T cells was sequenced. Between the trimmed V and J ends, which lost 4 bases and 7 bases, there was a span of 14 bases. The CDR3 consists of 15 residues. CDR1 is MGHRA and CDR2 is YSYEKL in the germline V gene.

V is TRBV4-1 and J is TRBJ1-6; D gene uncertain. The receptor was isolated from a human donor with multiple sclerosis. The source material was CD4+ T cells from PBMCs. The CDR3 DNA reads TGCGCCAGCAGCCCAAGAATACGGGGAAATTCACCCCTCCACTTT. This gives the protein CASSPRIRGNSPLHF.